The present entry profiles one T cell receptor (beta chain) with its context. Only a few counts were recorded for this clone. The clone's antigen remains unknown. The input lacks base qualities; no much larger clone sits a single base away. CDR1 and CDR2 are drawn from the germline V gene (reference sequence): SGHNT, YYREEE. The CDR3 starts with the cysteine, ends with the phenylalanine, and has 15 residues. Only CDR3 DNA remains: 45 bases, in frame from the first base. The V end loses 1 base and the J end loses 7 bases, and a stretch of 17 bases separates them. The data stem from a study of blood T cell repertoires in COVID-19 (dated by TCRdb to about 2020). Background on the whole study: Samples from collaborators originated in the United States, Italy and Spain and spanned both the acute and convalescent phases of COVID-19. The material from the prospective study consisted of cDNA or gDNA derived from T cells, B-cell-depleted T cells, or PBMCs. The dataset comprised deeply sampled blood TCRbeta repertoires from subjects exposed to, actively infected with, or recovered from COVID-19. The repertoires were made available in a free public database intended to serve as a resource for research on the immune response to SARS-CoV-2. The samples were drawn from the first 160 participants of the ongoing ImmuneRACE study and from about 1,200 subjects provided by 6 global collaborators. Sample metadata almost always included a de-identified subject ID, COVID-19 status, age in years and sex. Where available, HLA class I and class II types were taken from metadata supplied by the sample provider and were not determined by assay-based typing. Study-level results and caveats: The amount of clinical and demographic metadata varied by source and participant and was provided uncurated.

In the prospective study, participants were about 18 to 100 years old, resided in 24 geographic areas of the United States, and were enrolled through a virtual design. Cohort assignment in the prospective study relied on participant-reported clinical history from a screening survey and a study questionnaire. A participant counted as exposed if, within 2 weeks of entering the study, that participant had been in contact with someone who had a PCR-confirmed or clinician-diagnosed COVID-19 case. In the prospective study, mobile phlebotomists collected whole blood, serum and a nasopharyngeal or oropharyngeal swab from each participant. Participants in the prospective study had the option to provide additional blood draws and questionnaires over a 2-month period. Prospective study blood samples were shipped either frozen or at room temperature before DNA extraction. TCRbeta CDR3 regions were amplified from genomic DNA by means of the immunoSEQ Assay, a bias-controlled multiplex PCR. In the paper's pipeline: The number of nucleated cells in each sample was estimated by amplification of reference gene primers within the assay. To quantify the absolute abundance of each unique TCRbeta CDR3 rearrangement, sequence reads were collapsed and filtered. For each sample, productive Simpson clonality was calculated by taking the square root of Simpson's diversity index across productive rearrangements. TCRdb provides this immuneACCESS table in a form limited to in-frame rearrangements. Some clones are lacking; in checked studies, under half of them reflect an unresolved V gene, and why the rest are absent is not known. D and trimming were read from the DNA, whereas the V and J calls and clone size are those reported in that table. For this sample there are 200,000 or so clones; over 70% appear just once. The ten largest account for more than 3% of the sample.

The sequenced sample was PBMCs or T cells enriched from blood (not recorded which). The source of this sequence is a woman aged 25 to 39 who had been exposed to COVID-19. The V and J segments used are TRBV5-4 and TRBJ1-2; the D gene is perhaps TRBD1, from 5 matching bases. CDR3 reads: CASSLRSAQVTGYTF. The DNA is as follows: TGTGCCAGCAGCTTGAGGTCTGCACAGGTGACTGGCTACACCTTC.